Listed below are T cell receptor beta chains from one sample, sequenced in a study of blood T cell repertoires in COVID-19. The repertoire was sequenced with immunoSEQ multiplex PCR; TCRdb's copy has only in-frame clones and lacks some. The sample records about 80,000 clones, approximately 83% being singletons. The specimen was peripheral blood. The origin of the receptors is a human donor in a cohort sampled during active COVID-19. Each CDR3 is given with its conserved first and last residue. D genes are given only for firm matches. Clone size is shown for a subset of rows, as once, few, many or a class of expanded clone.

>NA|TRBV2|TRBJ1-1|NA
CASRLRDGDTEAFF
TGTGCCAGCAGACTCAGGGATGGAGACACTGAAGCTTTCTTT
>NA|TRBV19|TRBJ1-6|TRBD1
CASSIRGGNRGLNSPLHF
TGTGCCAGTAGTATAAGAGGAGGAAACAGGGGGCTTAATTCACCCCTCCACTTT
>NA|TRBV4-1|TRBJ2-7|NA
CASSPAGSGSYEQYF
TGCGCCAGCAGCCCGGCGGGAAGCGGCTCCTACGAGCAGTACTTC
>NA|TRBV7-3|TRBJ2-5|NA
CASSLGAGSTGETQYF
TGTGCCAGCAGCTTAGGGGCGGGGTCTACCGGGGAGACCCAGTACTTC
>NA|TRBV29-1|TRBJ1-4|NA
CSVHLANRGEKLFF
TGCAGCGTTCATCTGGCAAACCGGGGAGAAAAACTGTTTTTT
>NA|TRBV6-5|TRBJ2-5|TRBD2
CASSYSTGGETQYF
TGTGCCAGCAGTTACTCGACGGGAGGAGAGACCCAGTACTTC
>once|TRBV15|TRBJ2-2|TRBD2
CATSRGTSYAGELFF
TGTGCCACCAGCAGAGGGACTAGCTACGCGGGGGAGCTGTTTTTT
>NA|TRBV30|TRBJ2-1|TRBD2
CAWAGTSGGYNEQFF
TGTGCCTGGGCCGGGACTAGCGGGGGGTACAATGAGCAGTTCTTC
>NA|TRBV4-1|TRBJ1-6|TRBD1
CASSQAGQGKNSPLHF
TGCGCCAGCAGCCAGGCTGGACAGGGGAAGAATTCACCCCTCCACTTT
>NA|TRBV2|TRBJ2-7|TRBD2
CASSARTSHEQYF
TGTGCCAGCAGTGCCCGGACTAGTCACGAGCAGTACTTC
>NA|TRBV25-1|TRBJ2-7|NA
CASTGTRTYEQYF
TGTGCCAGCACCGGGACACGCACCTACGAGCAGTACTTC
>NA|TRBV7-2|TRBJ2-2|NA
CASSLARVGPGGRRDTGELFF
TGTGCCAGCAGCTTAGCTCGGGTTGGCCCTGGAGGGCGAAGGGACACCGGGGAGCTGTTTTTT
>NA|TRBV6-5|TRBJ1-3|NA
CASSTEPGNTIYF
TGTGCCAGCAGCACAGAACCTGGAAACACCATATATTTT
>NA|TRBV29-1|TRBJ2-7|TRBD1
CSVSRDRVSEQYF
TGCAGCGTTTCCCGCGACAGGGTGTCCGAGCAGTACTTC
>NA|TRBV7-9|TRBJ2-7|NA
CASSPDRFPTYEQYF
TGTGCCAGCAGCCCCGACAGGTTTCCTACCTACGAGCAGTACTTC
>NA|TRBV18|TRBJ2-1|NA
CASSSQGGALYNEQFF
TGTGCCAGCTCAAGCCAGGGCGGGGCGCTCTACAATGAGCAGTTCTTC
>NA|TRBV6-2/TRBV6-3|TRBJ1-3|NA
CASSPNTFAQDPPGNTIYF
TGTGCCAGCAGCCCCAACACCTTCGCACAGGATCCACCTGGAAACACCATATATTTT
>few|TRBV5-1|TRBJ2-1|NA
CASSFRGIYNEQFF
TGCGCCAGCAGCTTTCGGGGTATCTACAATGAGCAGTTCTTC
>NA|TRBV7-2|TRBJ2-1|NA
CASSVGGSDYNEQFF
TGTGCCAGCAGCGTTGGAGGTTCTGACTACAATGAGCAGTTCTTC
>NA|TRBV7-2|TRBJ1-3|NA
CASSSPGQGNTIYF
TGTGCCAGCAGCTCACCGGGACAAGGAAACACCATATATTTT
>NA|TRBV28|TRBJ1-5|NA
CASSSREYQKQPQHF
TGTGCCAGCAGTTCCCGCGAGTACCAAAAACAGCCCCAGCATTTT
>once|TRBV23-1|TRBJ2-3|TRBD2
CASSPGLASDTQYF
TGCGCCAGCAGCCCCGGACTAGCGTCAGATACGCAGTATTTT
>NA|TRBV6-5|TRBJ1-1|NA
CASSYSTTGMNTEAFF
TGTGCCAGCAGTTACTCAACGACAGGCATGAACACTGAAGCTTTCTTT
>NA|TRBV5-6|TRBJ2-5|NA
CASSSRAGPQETQYF
TGTGCCAGCAGCTCGCGGGCGGGCCCCCAAGAGACCCAGTACTTC
>NA|TRBV7-3|TRBJ2-1|NA
CASSLTYASPPSEQFF
TGTGCCAGCAGCTTAACGTACGCCAGTCCCCCCAGTGAGCAGTTCTTC
>NA|TRBV6-5|TRBJ1-2|NA
CASTQINYGYTF
TGTGCCAGCACCCAGATTAACTATGGCTACACCTTC
>NA|TRBV6-5|TRBJ2-3|TRBD2
CASSPGGAGTDTQYF
TGTGCCAGCAGTCCGGGGGGGGCCGGGACAGATACGCAGTATTTT